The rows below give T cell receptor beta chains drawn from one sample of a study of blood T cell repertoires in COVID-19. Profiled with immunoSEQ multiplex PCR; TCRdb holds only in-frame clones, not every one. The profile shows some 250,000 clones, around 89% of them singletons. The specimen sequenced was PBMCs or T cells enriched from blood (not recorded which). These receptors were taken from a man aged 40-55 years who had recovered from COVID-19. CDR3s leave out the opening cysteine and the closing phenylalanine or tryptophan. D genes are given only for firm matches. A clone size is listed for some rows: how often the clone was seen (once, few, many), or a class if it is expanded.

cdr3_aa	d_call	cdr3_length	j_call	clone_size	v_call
ASSLGLASNTDTQY	TRBD2	14	TRBJ2-3	-	TRBV2
ASSRVIGLRETQY	-	13	TRBJ2-5	-	TRBV7-7
ASSIPRGTEAF	-	11	TRBJ1-1	-	TRBV19
AWSAGQHSNQPQH	TRBD1	13	TRBJ1-5	-	TRBV30
ASSLAEGATNEKLF	TRBD1	14	TRBJ1-4	-	TRBV5-1
ASSPLQQEGTEAF	-	13	TRBJ1-1	-	TRBV18
ASSEGTGTSVYEQY	TRBD2	14	TRBJ2-7	once	TRBV7-8
ASSLVSVVEKLF	-	12	TRBJ1-4	few	TRBV7-9
ATSAQATDSIGELF	-	14	TRBJ2-2	many	TRBV24-1
ASSPIAGGGPGSYNEQF	TRBD2	17	TRBJ2-1	once	TRBV7-3
ASSQEGTGGLYSGNTIY	TRBD1	17	TRBJ1-3	few	TRBV4-2
ATSRDRLAGVSDTQY	TRBD2	15	TRBJ2-3	-	TRBV15
ASSGTGDVSYEQY	TRBD1	13	TRBJ2-7	-	TRBV9
ASSLGTSGTSSSEQY	TRBD2	15	TRBJ2-7	-	TRBV5-1
ASSRQGRNQPQH	TRBD1	12	TRBJ1-5	-	TRBV27
ASSLGYSGPYEQY	-	13	TRBJ2-7	-	TRBV11-2
ASSTSTSPTDTQY	TRBD2	13	TRBJ2-3	-	TRBV28
ATSRLRDLNEKLF	-	13	TRBJ1-4	-	TRBV15
ASSPGQGRGGELF	TRBD1	13	TRBJ2-2	-	TRBV10-2
AWSVGGAYSYEQY	TRBD1	13	TRBJ2-7	-	TRBV30
AWSVGASSYNEQF	-	13	TRBJ2-1	-	TRBV30
ASSPRGFTTEAF	-	12	TRBJ1-1	-	TRBV7-3
ASSLGVRGSAEAF	-	13	TRBJ1-1	-	TRBV5-4
ASSLGQGHSYEQY	TRBD1	13	TRBJ2-7	few	TRBV19
ASDLAGGAYNEQF	TRBD2	13	TRBJ2-1	-	TRBV28
ASSLEGATEAF	TRBD1	11	TRBJ1-1	-	TRBV11-3
ASSLGDRTNQPQH	-	13	TRBJ1-5	-	TRBV2
ASSREADSYEQY	-	12	TRBJ2-7	once	TRBV5-4
ASNMDRGGNEKLF	TRBD1	13	TRBJ1-4	-	TRBV2
ASSLDGGYGSYEQY	-	14	TRBJ2-7	-	TRBV11-2
ASSPGPGANVLT	-	12	TRBJ2-6	-	TRBV7-2